A single sample is the source of the 8 T cell receptor beta chains below, sequenced in a study of blood T cell repertoires in COVID-19. The table came from immunoSEQ multiplex PCR; TCRdb's copy has only in-frame clones and leaves some out. The sample records over 200,000 clones, 80% to 90% being singletons. The sample taken for sequencing was PBMCs or T cells enriched from blood (not recorded which). Every receptor here comes from a man between 18 and 29 years old who had recovered from COVID-19.

The V gene is TRBV4-1, the J gene TRBJ2-5, with 7 nucleotides matching TRBD1. With V trimmed by 2 bases and J by 2 bases, 5 bases remained unmatched. The CDR3 is 15 amino acids. The germline V gene has CDR1 MGHRA and CDR2 YSYEKL. The CDR3 DNA sequence: TGCGCCAGCAGCCAACCGGGACAGATTCAAGAGACCCAGTACTTC. As protein: CASSQPGQIQETQYF.

The V gene is TRBV7-3, the J gene TRBJ2-7; 10 bases are shared with TRBD2. V dropped 0 bases and J dropped 6; count of bases not matched to a gene: 8. The CDR3 is 16 amino acids. Looked up from germline, CDR1 is SGHTA and CDR2 is FQGTGA. The CDR3 loop is CASSLTVAGGFSEQYF. The CDR3 DNA reads TGTGCCAGCAGCTTAACAGTAGCGGGAGGTTTCAGCGAGCAGTACTTC.

The chain carries TRBV27 and TRBJ1-6, with D possibly matching TRBD1 (5 bases). The length of the CDR3 is 13 residues. Germline V gene lookup returns CDR1 MNHEY and CDR2 SMNVEV (reference sequence). The V end lost 5 bases, the J end lost 13 bases, and 15 bases lay between the germline ends. In nucleotides, the CDR3 is TGTGCCAGCAGTGCGGGACCGCTAATGCCCCTCCACTTT. Its protein product is CASSAGPLMPLHF.

This chain connects TRBV5-1 to TRBJ2-5, with TRBD2 matching 8 bases. The length of the CDR3 is 16 residues. J gave up 4 bases and V 0 bases, and 8 bases lay outside the gene matches. The V gene's germline CDR1 is SGHRS and CDR2 YFSETQ. CDR3: CASSLEVGGGGETQYF. The DNA of the CDR3 is TGCGCCAGCAGCTTGGAGGTCGGGGGGGGCGGAGAGACCCAGTACTTC.

The rearrangement joins TRBV18 to TRBJ2-1; 8 bases agree with TRBD2. The CDR3 spans 16 residues. Trimming removed 5 bases from V and 2 bases from J; junction bases left unmatched: 8. CDR1 KGHSH and CDR2 LQKENI come from the germline V gene. Here the CDR3 DNA reads TGTGCCAGCTCATCGGAACTGGGACTAGCCTACAATGAGCAGTTCTTC. Amino acids: CASSSELGLAYNEQFF.

Concerning this clone: One junction end does not reproduce the germline sequence, and a read error may be involved. The chain links TRBV4-1 to TRBJ2-2, with 10 bases lining up with TRBD2. The CDR3 is made up of 17 amino acids. Per the germline V gene, CDR1 is MGHRA and CDR2 is YSYEKL. CDR3 coding DNA: TGCGCCAGCAGCGAAGATCGCACTAGCGGGGCTACCGGGGAGCTGTTTTTT. It is translated as CASSEDRTSGATGELFF.

The chain links TRBV7-8 to TRBJ2-3; 8 nucleotides match TRBD1. Losses at the gene ends were 5 bases for V and 14 bases for J; bases not matched to a gene: 12. The V gene's germline CDR1 is SGHVS and CDR2 FQNEAQ. The CDR3 covers 13 residues. CDR3 in amino acids: CASSARRTGWRYF. As DNA, the CDR3 is TGTGCCAGCAGCGCCCGGCGGACAGGGTGGAGGTATTTT. Full variable domain (remainder filled in from reference TRBV7-8 and TRBJ2-3): GAGVSQSPRYKVAKRGQDVALRCDPISGHVSLFWYQQALGQGPEFLTYFQNEAQLDKSGLPSDRFFAERPEGSVSTLKIQRTQQEDSAVYLCASSARRTGWRYFGPGTRLTVL.

The chain carries TRBV6-5 and TRBJ2-3; possible D gene TRBD2, 7 bases. The CDR3 extends over 12 amino acids. V lost 8 bases to trimming and J lost 5 bases, with 11 bases between them. Germline V gene lookup returns CDR1 MNHEY and CDR2 SVGAGI. The CDR3 sequence is CASRGAGDTQYF. DNA of the CDR3: TGTGCCAGCCGGGGGGCGGGAGATACGCAGTATTTT.